The 3 T cell receptor beta chains presented below share a single source sample, sequenced in a study of T-cell reconstitution after alpha-beta-depleted transplantation in children. TCRbeta library construction was performed incorporating unique molecular identifiers. TCRdb independently ran MiXCR on the PCR reads; one entry per CDR3 protein. The data hold about 310,000 distinct CDR3 sequences, with approximately 23% observed a single time. The sequences come from PBMCs, mostly from graft donor cells, collected 180 days after TCRalphabeta/CD19-depleted stem cell transplant. These receptors were collected from a male patient under 18 who had a stem cell transplant for acute lymphoblastic leukemia, so the T cells may come from the graft donor.

This sequence joins TRBV3-1 and TRBJ2-3; D is unresolved. V lost 1 base, J lost 0 bases, and 11 bases lay in between. Looked up from germline, CDR1 is LGHDT and CDR2 is YNNKEL (reference sequence). The CDR3 totals 16 residues. CDR3 sequence: CASSQARHFSTDTQYF. The DNA of the CDR3 is TGTGCCAGCAGCCAAGCTCGGCACTTCAGCACAGATACGCAGTATTTT.

V is TRBV5-5 and J is TRBJ1-6; D uncertain. The CDR3 runs 14 residues. Per germline, CDR1 SGHKS and CDR2 YYEKEE (reference sequence). Trimming left V 2 bases short and J 4 bases short, with 7 bases between. CDR3 nucleotide sequence: TGTGCCAGCAGCTTCGGCAGTTATAATTCACCCCTCCACTTT. Its translation: CASSFGSYNSPLHF.

This clonotype was recorded at least ten times. The rearrangement joins TRBV12-3 or TRBV12-4 to TRBJ2-7; 12 nucleotides match TRBD2. Trimming cost V 6 bases and J 7 bases; bases outside gene matches: 7. The CDR3 sequence is 14 residues long. The CDR3 region has the DNA TGTGCCAGCAGCCTAGCGGGAGGGCCAGGGGAGCAGTACTTC. Its protein is CASSLAGGPGEQYF.